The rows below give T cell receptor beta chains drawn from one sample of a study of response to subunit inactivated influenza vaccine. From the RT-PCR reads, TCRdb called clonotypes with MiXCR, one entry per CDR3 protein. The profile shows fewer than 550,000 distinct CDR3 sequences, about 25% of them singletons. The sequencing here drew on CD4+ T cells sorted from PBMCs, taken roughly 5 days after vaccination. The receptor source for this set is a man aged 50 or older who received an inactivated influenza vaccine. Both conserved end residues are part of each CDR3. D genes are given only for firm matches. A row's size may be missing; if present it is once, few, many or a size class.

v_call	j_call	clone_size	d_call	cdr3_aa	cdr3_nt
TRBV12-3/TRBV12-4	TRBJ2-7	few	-	CASSMGYEQYF	TGTGCCAGCAGTATGGGCTACGAGCAGTACTTC
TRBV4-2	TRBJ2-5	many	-	CASSQGRKETQYF	TGTGCCAGCAGCCAAGGGAGGAAGGAGACCCAGTACTTC
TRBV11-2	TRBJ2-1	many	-	CASSLLRELGEQFF	TGTGCCAGCAGCCTCCTCCGGGAGCTGGGTGAGCAGTTCTTC
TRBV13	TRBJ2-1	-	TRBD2	CASSLPGRFYNEQFF	TGTGCCAGCAGCCTACCCGGGAGGTTCTACAATGAGCAGTTCTTC
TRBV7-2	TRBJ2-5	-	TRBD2	CASSLVASGQETQYF	TGTGCCAGCAGCTTAGTGGCTAGCGGACAAGAGACCCAGTACTTC
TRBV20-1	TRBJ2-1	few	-	CSARGSPYNEQFF	TGCAGTGCTAGGGGTAGCCCCTACAATGAGCAGTTCTTC
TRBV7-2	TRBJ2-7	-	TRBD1	CASSPGTDRYEQYF	TGTGCCAGCAGCCCCGGGACAGACCGATACGAGCAGTACTTC
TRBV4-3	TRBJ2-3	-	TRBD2	CASSPGLAASTDTQYF	TGCGCCAGCAGCCCTGGACTAGCGGCTAGCACAGATACGCAGTATTTT
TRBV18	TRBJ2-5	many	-	CASSPLPSVSMQETQYF	TGTGCCAGCTCACCACTACCTAGCGTGTCCATGCAAGAGACCCAGTACTTC
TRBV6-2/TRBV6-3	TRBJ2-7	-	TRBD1	CASSYGLGTGMREQYF	TGTGCCAGCAGTTACGGATTGGGGACAGGGATGCGCGAGCAGTACTTC
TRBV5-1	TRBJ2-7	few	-	CASSLDSGLLSYEQYF	TGCGCCAGCAGCTTGGATTCGGGACTCCTATCCTACGAGCAGTACTTC
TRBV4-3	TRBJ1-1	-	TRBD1	CASSRDRGRNEAFF	TGCGCCAGCAGCCGGGACAGGGGGAGGAATGAAGCTTTCTTT
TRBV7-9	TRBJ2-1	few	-	CASSLKFF	TGTGCCAGCAGCTTAAAGTTCTTC
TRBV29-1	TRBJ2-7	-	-	CSVESGTSYEQYF	TGCAGCGTTGAATCAGGGACATCCTACGAGCAGTACTTC
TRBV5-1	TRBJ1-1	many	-	CASSPAANTEAFF	TGCGCCAGCAGCCCGGCTGCGAACACTGAAGCTTTCTTT